The rows below give T cell receptor beta chains drawn from one sample of a study of molecular identifiers for immune sequencing clone quantification. TCRdb reprocessed the PCR reads via MiXCR and lists one record per CDR3 protein. The sample yields under 600,000 distinct CDR3 sequences, around 25% seen once. Sequenced sample: naive CD8+ T cells from blood, with Jurkat cell RNA spiked in. These receptors originate from a human donor in good health. Some libraries in this study had Jurkat cell RNA spiked in. The conserved cysteine and the conserved F or W are not part of the CDR3 here.

J gene | V gene | CDR3 protein
TRBJ2-1 | TRBV12-3/TRBV12-4 | ASTPFGGVEQL
TRBJ2-7 | TRBV10-3 | AISEPGTGFYEQY
TRBJ2-7 | TRBV4-3 | ASSHGTGSTDEQY
TRBJ2-5 | TRBV7-6 | ASSWGEETQY
TRBJ2-7 | TRBV11-2 | ASSSQGSSYEQY
TRBJ2-2 | TRBV7-9 | ASSLVVGTGELF
TRBJ2-3 | TRBV5-1 | ASSLNLAGTTDTQY
TRBJ2-7 | TRBV5-5 | ASSLELAGSYEQY
TRBJ2-7 | TRBV27 | AAGGQGPAEQY
TRBJ2-3 | TRBV6-5 | ASSFTADVDTQY
TRBJ2-3 | TRBV6-2/TRBV6-3 | ATEDAGGGTDTQY
TRBJ1-4 | TRBV7-6 | ASSSPGDRREKLF
TRBJ2-2 | TRBV20-1 | SARERDRVGTGELF
TRBJ2-5 | TRBV7-6 | ASSPRTGAGETQY
TRBJ2-7 | TRBV7-9 | ASSEAPLTSDEQY
TRBJ2-3 | TRBV20-1 | SARDLEGARGTDTRY
TRBJ1-6 | TRBV6-5 | ASSQGSHSPLH
TRBJ2-6 | TRBV27 | ASNPRGHGANVLT
TRBJ1-6 | TRBV14 | ASSQETGIFWSPLH
TRBJ1-1 | TRBV30 | AWSGQGEAF
TRBJ2-5 | TRBV29-1 | SSRLLPPSPETQY
TRBJ2-5 | TRBV7-9 | ASRHVGLLQETQY
TRBJ2-3 | TRBV29-1 | SVAGLAGVVMDTQY
TRBJ2-3 | TRBV28 | ASTGDGTDTQY
TRBJ2-3 | TRBV13 | ASSLGMGHQRTDTQY
TRBJ2-1 | TRBV20-1 | SARRLAGDYEQF
TRBJ2-6 | TRBV19 | ASSTPREGKAGANVLT
TRBJ2-6 | TRBV2 | ASRPGVTGANVLT
TRBJ2-4 | TRBV4-3 | ASSQETSLAKNIQY
TRBJ1-1 | TRBV7-9 | ATSSGTVEAF
TRBJ2-3 | TRBV29-1 | SVVGTSGRDTQY
TRBJ2-1 | TRBV12-3/TRBV12-4 | ASSLGREWNEQF
TRBJ1-1 | TRBV4-1 | ASTPYFTGWELNTEAF
TRBJ2-1 | TRBV6-5 | ASSKGLAASDNEQF
TRBJ2-1 | TRBV6-2/TRBV6-3 | ASSNRARDEQF
TRBJ2-7 | TRBV5-5 | ASTNSPSGLAGYEQY
TRBJ2-3 | TRBV24-1 | ATRADSTDTQY
TRBJ2-1 | TRBV20-1 | SASWTGREQF
TRBJ1-5 | TRBV12-3/TRBV12-4 | ASSLALGQHSNQPQH
TRBJ2-1 | TRBV20-1 | SARRLEDIYNEQF
TRBJ2-7 | TRBV4-3 | ASSQDSGDEQY
TRBJ2-1 | TRBV20-1 | SVATGQGYNEQF
TRBJ1-6 | TRBV28 | ASSQDRTYNSPLH
TRBJ2-7 | TRBV27 | ASTTGGSYEQC
TRBJ1-6 | TRBV4-3 | ASSQDRQGSYNSPLH
TRBJ2-7 | TRBV4-1 | ASSPSVAGEQY
TRBJ2-3 | TRBV3-1 | ASSREAGGPGDTQY
TRBJ2-7 | TRBV12-3/TRBV12-4 | ASSRPGQSYEQY